Below are 32 T cell receptor beta chains sequenced from a single sample in a study of blood T cell repertoires in COVID-19. Assay used: immunoSEQ multiplex PCR; TCRdb lists only in-frame clones, some missing. The table records 70,000 to 95,000 clones, almost 95% of them present only once. The specimen was peripheral blood. The receptor set was obtained from a woman aged 55 to 70 with active COVID-19.

The chain recombines TRBV13 with TRBJ1-2; TRBD1 aligns across 7 bases. The V gene's germline CDR1 is PRHDT and CDR2 FYEKMQ (reference sequence). J was trimmed by 6 bases and V by 6 bases; bases with no gene match: 10. The CDR3 is 14 residues long. The chain's CDR3 is CASRTPDRRHGYTF. Written as DNA, the CDR3 is TGTGCCAGCAGAACGCCGGACAGGCGCCATGGCTACACCTTC. Using reference TRBV13 and TRBJ1-2 for the parts outside the CDR3, the full variable domain is AAGVIQSPRHLIKEKRETATLKCYPIPRHDTVYWYQQGPGQDPQFLISFYEKMQSDKGSIPDRFSAQQFSDYHSELNMSSLELGDSALYFCASRTPDRRHGYTFGSGTRLTVV.

The chain uses TRBV4-3 and TRBJ2-2, with D possibly matching TRBD1 (6 bases). Trimming took off 0 bases at V and 4 bases at J, with 9 bases between the two ends. In germline, CDR1 is LGHNA, CDR2 YSLEER. The CDR3 spans 15 residues. The CDR3 protein is CASSQEWTVTGELFF. Here the CDR3 DNA reads TGCGCCAGCAGCCAAGAGTGGACAGTCACCGGGGAGCTGTTTTTT.

V is TRBV5-8 and J is TRBJ2-5; the match to TRBD1 covers 8 bases. Trimming removed 2 bases from V and 5 bases from J; junction bases left unmatched: 8. Per the germline V gene, CDR1 is SGHTS and CDR2 is YDEGEE. CDR3 length: 15 residues. DNA of the CDR3: TGTGCCAGCAGCTTTGGCCAGGACAGGGCTGAGACCCAGTACTTC. Translated, it gives CASSFGQDRAETQYF.

This chain links TRBV6-2 or TRBV6-3 with TRBJ2-5; 7 nucleotides agree with TRBD1. CDR3 size: 14 residues. Trimming cost V 3 bases and J 3 bases; bases outside gene matches: 4. Germline CDR1 MNHEY, CDR2 SVGEGT. The CDR3 sequence is CASSYQGTEETQYF. The CDR3 nucleotides are TGTGCCAGCAGTTATCAAGGGACAGAAGAGACCCAGTACTTC.

The J gene is TRBJ1-5, the V gene TRBV15; no firm D call. The V gene's germline CDR1 is LNHNV and CDR2 YYDKDF (reference sequence). V lost 0 bases to trimming and J lost 5 bases, with 11 bases between them. The CDR3 runs to 15 residues. CDR3 nucleotide sequence: TGTGCCACCAGCAGAGATTTCGTCGGGGATCAGCCCCAGCATTTT. Translation: CATSRDFVGDQPQHF.

This chain uses TRBV9 with TRBJ2-7; D might be TRBD1 (6 bases). The CDR3 is 16 amino acids. V lost 5 bases and J lost 6, with 24 bases in between. In germline, CDR1 is SGDLS, CDR2 YYNGEE. CDR3 nucleotides: TGTGCCAGCAGTATCGGGATTGGGGACACGGACGGCGAGCAGTACTTC. Translated, it gives CASSIGIGDTDGEQYF. The full variable domain, its missing parts supplied by reference TRBV9 and TRBJ2-7, is DSGVTQTPKHLITATGQRVTLRCSPRSGDLSVYWYQQSLDQGLQFLIQYYNGEERAKGNILERFSAQQFPDLHSELNLSSLELGDSALYFCASSIGIGDTDGEQYFGPGTRLTVT.

On this clone: At one end, the junction sequence differs from germline, possibly due to a read error. This chain connects TRBV5-6 to TRBJ2-7; no clear D gene. This CDR3 has 12 amino acids. From germline, CDR1 is SGHDT and CDR2 YYEEEE. This chain's CDR3 is CANSLYYYEQYF. CDR3 DNA: TGTGCCAACAGCTTGTACTACTACGAGCAGTACTTC.

This chain links TRBV2 with TRBJ1-6; 9 bases agree with TRBD1. CDR1 SNHLY and CDR2 FYNNEI come from the germline V gene. The CDR3 spans 13 residues. V shed 11 bases, J shed 5 bases, and the junction held 4 bases outside the gene matches. The CDR3 reads CAGGQGNNSPLHF. CDR3 DNA sequence: TGTGCCGGGGGACAGGGAAATAATTCACCCCTCCACTTT.

The chain carries TRBV7-3 and TRBJ2-1, with TRBD2 matching over 8 bases. Germline CDR1 SGHTA, CDR2 FQGTGA. The ends lost 5 bases at V and 3 bases at J; junction bases unmatched: 9. The CDR3 has 16 residues. The CDR3 region is CASSPDAGGLYNEQFF. In DNA, the CDR3 is TGTGCCAGCAGCCCCGATGCGGGAGGACTCTACAATGAGCAGTTCTTC.

This clone appeared once. V and J are TRBV28 and TRBJ1-2, with a tentative D call TRBD1 (5 bases). Germline lookup yields CDR1 MDHEN and CDR2 SYDVKM. CDR3 size: 15 residues. V was pared by 2 bases and J by 2 bases, with 12 bases between. CDR3 in amino acids: CASSLRGAANYGYTF. CDR3 DNA: TGTGCCAGCAGTTTAAGGGGTGCCGCCAACTATGGCTACACCTTC.

The V call is TRBV10-3, the J call TRBJ1-4; no reliable D call. Trimming removed 10 bases at V and 8 bases at J, with 20 bases between. The CDR3 contains 14 residues. Per germline, CDR1 ENHRY and CDR2 SYGVKD. The CDR3 sequence: CATKGGRGSEKLFF. The CDR3 DNA reads TGTGCCACAAAGGGCGGGCGGGGAAGCGAAAAACTGTTTTTT.

J is TRBJ2-3 and V is TRBV18, with unresolved D. The V and J ends lost 2 bases and 5 bases respectively, with 8 bases between them. The CDR3 has 13 residues. Germline CDR1 and CDR2: KGHSH and LQKENI. DNA of the CDR3: TGTGCCAGCTCACCAGGTCTAAGAGATACGCAGTATTTT. It yields the protein CASSPGLRDTQYF. The full variable domain, its missing parts supplied by reference TRBV18 and TRBJ2-3, is NAGVMQNPRHLVRRRGQEARLRCSPMKGHSHVYWYRQLPEEGLKFMVYLQKENIIDESGMPKERFSAEFPKEGPSILRIQQVVRGDSAAYFCASSPGLRDTQYFGPGTRLTVL.

The chain is built from TRBV5-1 and TRBJ1-4; the D gene is possibly TRBD1 (6 bases). The germline V gene encodes CDR1 SGHRS and CDR2 YFSETQ. CDR3 length: 17 amino acids. Trimming removed 0 bases from V and 6 bases from J, with 18 bases in between. The CDR3 sequence: CASSLGAGEYLDEKLFF. The CDR3 DNA is TGCGCCAGCAGCTTGGGGGCAGGGGAGTACTTAGATGAAAAACTGTTTTTT. Variable domain in full (rest from reference TRBV5-1 and TRBJ1-4): KAGVTQTPRYLIKTRGQQVTLSCSPISGHRSVSWYQQTPGQGLQFLFEYFSETQRNKGNFPGRFSGRQFSNSRSEMNVSTLELGDSALYLCASSLGAGEYLDEKLFFGSGTQLSVL.

The count of this clone is one. The chain carries TRBV25-1 and TRBJ1-1; D perhaps matches TRBD1 (6 bases). This CDR3 region has 14 residues. Trimming left V 0 bases short and J 4 bases short, with 9 bases between. The germline V gene has CDR1 MGHDK and CDR2 SYGVNS. In DNA, the CDR3 is TGTGCCAGCAGTGAATATGCCAGGGGCACTGAAGCTTTCTTT. Residues: CASSEYARGTEAFF.

The rearrangement uses TRBV19 and TRBJ1-6; the match to TRBD1 covers 8 bases. Germline V lookup: CDR1 LNHDA, CDR2 SQIVND (reference sequence). CDR3 size: 15 residues. V was pared by 5 bases and J by 5 bases, with 5 bases of the junction left unmatched. The CDR3 nucleotides are TGTGCCAGTAGTCCGTGGACAGGGAATAATTCACCCCTCCACTTT. It encodes CASSPWTGNNSPLHF.

This chain joins TRBV18 and TRBJ1-5, with D perhaps matching TRBD1 (5 bases). Germline values: CDR1 KGHSH, CDR2 LQKENI. The CDR3 is made up of 15 amino acids. Trimming left V 1 base short and J 1 base short, with 8 bases between. CDR3 protein: CASSPQGASNQPQHF. In DNA, the CDR3 is TGTGCCAGCTCACCACAAGGGGCCAGCAATCAGCCCCAGCATTTT.

The rearrangement links TRBV9 to TRBJ1-1, with D possibly TRBD1 on 5 matching bases. The CDR3 has 15 residues. Germline CDR1 SGDLS, CDR2 YYNGEE. Trimming pared 1 base from V and 0 bases from J, leaving 10 bases between. The CDR3 DNA reads TGTGCCAGCAGCGTAAGCTGGACAATGAACACTGAAGCTTTCTTT. Translation: CASSVSWTMNTEAFF.

This clone has just a few counts. V gene TRBV5-6 combines with J gene TRBJ1-1, with 11 bases identical to TRBD1. The germline gives CDR1 SGHDT, CDR2 YYEEEE. V lost 1 base, J lost 5 bases, and 10 bases stayed unmatched. This CDR3 is built from 17 residues. The CDR3 nucleotides are TGTGCCAGCAGCTTGAGGGGACAGGGGGTTTTAAATACTGAAGCTTTCTTT. Its protein product is CASSLRGQGVLNTEAFF.

Here the CDR3 reads CASNQGMNTEAFF. The CDR3 region has the DNA TGTGCCAGCAATCAGGGCATGAACACTGAAGCTTTCTTT. The V call is TRBV4-2, the J call TRBJ1-1; the D gene is possibly TRBD1 (5 bases). Germline-derived CDR1 and CDR2 are LGHNA and YNFKEQ. This CDR3 is built from 13 residues. The V end lost 7 bases, the J end lost 0 bases, and 9 bases lay between the germline ends.

This chain uses TRBV18 with TRBJ2-7, with 7 bases fitting TRBD1. V lost 4 bases to trimming and J lost 4 bases; unmatched junction nucleotides: 7. Germline lookup yields CDR1 KGHSH and CDR2 LQKENI. This CDR3 has 14 amino acids. The CDR3 coding sequence is TGTGCCAGCTCACGTAACAGGGGCGGATACGAGCAGTACTTC. The encoded protein is CASSRNRGGYEQYF.

The chain joins TRBV7-8 to TRBJ2-7; D may be TRBD1 (6 bases). The CDR3 contains 14 residues. Germline CDR1 is SGHVS and CDR2 is FQNEAQ. Trimming cost V 2 bases and J 3 bases, with 11 bases left between them. CDR3: CASSLQGNLYEQYF. CDR3 in DNA: TGTGCCAGCAGCTTACAGGGGAACCTCTACGAGCAGTACTTC.

This clone was seen once. V is TRBV15 and J is TRBJ2-4; the D is unclear. Between the trimmed V and J ends, which lost 0 bases and 0 bases, there was a span of 12 bases. The CDR3 consists of 17 residues. Germline assignment: CDR1 LNHNV and CDR2 YYDKDF (reference sequence). This CDR3 is CATSRDLGTLAKNIQYF. Here the CDR3 DNA reads TGTGCCACCAGCAGAGATCTGGGCACCCTAGCCAAAAACATTCAGTACTTC. Together with reference TRBV15 and TRBJ2-4, the CDR3 gives the full variable domain: DAMVIQNPRYQVTQFGKPVTLSCSQTLNHNVMYWYQQKSSQAPKLLFHYYDKDFNNEADTPDNFQSRRPNTSFCFLDIRSPGLGDTAMYLCATSRDLGTLAKNIQYFGAGTRLSVL.

V gene TRBV24-1 combines with J gene TRBJ2-5, with a tentative D call TRBD2 (6 bases). With 4 bases removed from V and 8 bases from J, the gap between germline ends came to 13 bases. Germline CDR1 reads KGHDR; CDR2 reads SFDVKD. This CDR3 has 13 residues. This CDR3 is CATSDSKEGTQYF. The CDR3 nucleotides are TGTGCCACCAGTGACTCTAAGGAGGGAACCCAGTACTTC.

V is TRBV7-2 and J is TRBJ1-1; D is unresolved. CDR1 and CDR2 from the germline V gene are SGHTA and FQGNSA. The CDR3 runs 14 residues. Trimming cost V 3 bases and J 1 base, with 9 bases left between them. CDR3 sequence (DNA): TGTGCCAGCAGCTTCACCCCAGAGAACACTGAAGCTTTCTTT. Residues: CASSFTPENTEAFF.

This sequence joins TRBV3-1 (or the pseudogene TRBV3-2) and TRBJ1-2; the match to TRBD1 covers 8 bases. Germline loops: CDR1 LGHDT, CDR2 YNNKEL (reference sequence). The CDR3 loop spans 14 amino acids. V lost 2 bases to trimming and J lost 8 bases; unmatched junction nucleotides: 7. The CDR3 DNA reads TGTGCCAGCAGCCAAAGCACAGGGGGAGACGGCTACACCTTC. Amino acid sequence: CASSQSTGGDGYTF.

The chain carries TRBV19 and TRBJ1-2, with D unresolved. The CDR3 loop spans 14 amino acids. The germline gives CDR1 LNHDA, CDR2 SQIVND (reference sequence). V lost 7 bases, J lost 8 bases, and 20 bases lay in between. In DNA, the CDR3 is TGTGCCAGTATATCGACTTCGAGGGCGGAAGGCTACACCTTC. The encoded protein is CASISTSRAEGYTF.

The chain uses TRBV6-2 or TRBV6-3 and TRBJ2-3; D not certain. The CDR3 loop spans 15 amino acids. Deletions cut 0 bases from V and 2 bases from J, with 9 bases between. CDR1 and CDR2 (germline): MNHEY, SVGEGT. The CDR3 here is CASSYSSRDTDTQYF. The CDR3, as DNA: TGTGCCAGCAGTTACTCGAGCCGCGACACAGATACGCAGTATTTT.

The rearrangement joins TRBV24-1 to TRBJ2-1, with 10 bases that match TRBD2. This CDR3 contains 16 residues. CDR1 is KGHDR and CDR2 is SFDVKD in the germline V gene. V lost 2 bases to trimming and J lost 2 bases; unmatched junction nucleotides: 2. This CDR3 reads CATSDYSGRTYNEQFF. The DNA for the CDR3 is TGTGCCACCAGTGATTATAGCGGGAGGACCTACAATGAGCAGTTCTTC.

The rearrangement joins TRBV5-1 to TRBJ2-1; a possible D gene is TRBD2 (5 bases). V lost 6 bases and J lost 4, with 14 bases in between. CDR1 and CDR2 from the germline V gene are SGHRS and YFSETQ. The length of the CDR3 is 14 residues. As DNA, the CDR3 is TGCGCCAGCAATGACGGAGGCACATACAATGAGCAGTTCTTC. It specifies CASNDGGTYNEQFF.

This clone occurred once. This chain uses TRBV7-2 with TRBJ2-1; TRBD1 might be the D (5 bases). Germline values: CDR1 SGHTA, CDR2 FQGNSA. This CDR3 has 15 amino acids. V lost 2 bases and J lost 6, with 14 bases in between. CDR3 residues: CASSLIPDKVNEQFF. CDR3 DNA: TGTGCCAGCAGCTTAATTCCGGACAAAGTCAATGAGCAGTTCTTC. The full variable domain, rest sourced from reference TRBV7-2 and TRBJ2-1, is GAGVSQSPSNKVTEKGKDVELRCDPISGHTALYWYRQSLGQGLEFLIYFQGNSAPDKSGLPSDRFSAERTGGSVSTLTIQRTQQEDSAVYLCASSLIPDKVNEQFFGPGTRLTVL.

This rearrangement joins TRBV6-6 to TRBJ2-7; 14 bases map to TRBD2. V lost 5 bases to trimming and J lost 5 bases; unmatched junction nucleotides: 5. The CDR3 is 15 residues long. Germline V CDR1 and CDR2: MNHNY, SVGAGI (reference sequence). In nucleotides, the CDR3 is TGTGCCAGCAGTCCTGGACTAGCGGGGGGCAACGAGCAGTACTTC. Protein product: CASSPGLAGGNEQYF.

Details on this clone: Different DNA sequences within this sample yield the same CDR3. The genes are TRBV18 and TRBJ1-2; the match to TRBD1 covers 9 bases. CDR1 is KGHSH and CDR2 is LQKENI in the germline V gene. This CDR3 is built from 13 residues. Trimming removed 6 bases from V and 6 bases from J; junction bases left unmatched: 5. The CDR3 DNA sequence: TGTGCCAGCTCCCCGGGACAGGGAAATGGCTACACCTTC. Its translation is CASSPGQGNGYTF.